This T cell receptor (beta chain) was profiled in a study of somatic mutations in cytotoxic T cells in rheumatoid arthritis. As for the study in general: Purity of nearly 100% was reached when some V beta antibody-stained T-cell populations were flow-sorted, including V beta1+ cells sequenced for TCRB.

Trimming took 7 bases from V and 0 from J, leaving 9 bases between them. CDR1 and CDR2 from the germline V gene are MDHEN and SYDVKM. The CDR3 is 14 amino acids. The method was immunoSEQ multiplex PCR; TCRdb's version includes in-frame clones alone and lacks a portion of them. The table records roughly 6,300 clones, about 72% of them present only once. This clone appeared a single time. Its antigen is as yet unknown. Study observations and caveats: Increasing age coincided with elevated CD8+ clonality among rheumatoid arthritis patients, though not among healthy controls.

After CD4+ and CD8+ cells were isolated by positive magnetic bead selection, their purity was checked by flow cytometry. This clonotype originated in a woman in her seventies with rheumatoid arthritis. The source material was CD8+ T cells sorted from blood, sampled at a follow-up visit. The chain couples TRBV28 to TRBJ1-4, with D unresolved. CDR3 nucleotide sequence: TGTGCCAGCATCCCGACATCAACTAATGAAAAACTGTTTTTT. The encoded protein is CASIPTSTNEKLFF. Combining the CDR3 with reference TRBV28 and TRBJ1-4 gives the whole variable domain DVKVTQSSRYLVKRTGEKVFLECVQDMDHENMFWYRQDPGLGLRLIYFSYDVKMKEKGDIPEGYSVSREKKERFSLILESASTNQTSMYLCASIPTSTNEKLFFGSGTQLSVL.